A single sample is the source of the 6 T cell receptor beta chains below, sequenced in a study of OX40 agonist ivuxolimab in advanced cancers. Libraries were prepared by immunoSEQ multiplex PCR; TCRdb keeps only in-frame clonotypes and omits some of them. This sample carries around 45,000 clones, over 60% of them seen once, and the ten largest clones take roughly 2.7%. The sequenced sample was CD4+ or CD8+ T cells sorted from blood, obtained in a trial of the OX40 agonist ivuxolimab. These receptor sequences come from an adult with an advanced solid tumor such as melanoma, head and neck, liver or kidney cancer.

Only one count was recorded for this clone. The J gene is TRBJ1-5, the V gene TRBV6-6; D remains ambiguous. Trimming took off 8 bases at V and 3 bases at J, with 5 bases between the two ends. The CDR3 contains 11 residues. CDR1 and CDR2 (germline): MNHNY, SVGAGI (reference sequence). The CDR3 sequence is CASGPNQPQHF. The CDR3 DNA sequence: TGTGCCAGCGGACCCAATCAGCCCCAGCATTTT.

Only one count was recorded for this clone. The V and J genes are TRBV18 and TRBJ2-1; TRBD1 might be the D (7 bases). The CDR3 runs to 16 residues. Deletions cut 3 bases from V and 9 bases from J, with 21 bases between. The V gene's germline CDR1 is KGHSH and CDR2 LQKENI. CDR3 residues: CASSPRQGRGGREQFF. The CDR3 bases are TGTGCCAGCTCACCGCGACAGGGCCGTGGGGGGCGTGAGCAGTTCTTC.

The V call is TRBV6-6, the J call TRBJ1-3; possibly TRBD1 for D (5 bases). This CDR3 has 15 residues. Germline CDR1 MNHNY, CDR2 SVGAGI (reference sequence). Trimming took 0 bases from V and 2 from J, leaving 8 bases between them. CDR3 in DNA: TGTGCCAGCAGTTACTCGGCAGGGACTGGAAACACCATATATTTT. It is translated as CASSYSAGTGNTIYF.

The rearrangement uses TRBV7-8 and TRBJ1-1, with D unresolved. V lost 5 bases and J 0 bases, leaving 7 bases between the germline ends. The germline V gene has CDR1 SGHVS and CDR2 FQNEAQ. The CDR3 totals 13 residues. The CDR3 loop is CASSAAVNTEAFF. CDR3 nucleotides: TGTGCCAGCAGCGCCGCCGTGAACACTGAAGCTTTCTTT.

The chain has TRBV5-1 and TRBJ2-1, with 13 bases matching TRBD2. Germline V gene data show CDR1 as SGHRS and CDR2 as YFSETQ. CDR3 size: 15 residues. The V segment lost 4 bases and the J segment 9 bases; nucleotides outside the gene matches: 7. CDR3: CASSITSGRASEQFF. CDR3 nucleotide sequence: TGCGCCAGCAGCATAACTAGCGGGAGGGCCAGTGAGCAGTTCTTC.

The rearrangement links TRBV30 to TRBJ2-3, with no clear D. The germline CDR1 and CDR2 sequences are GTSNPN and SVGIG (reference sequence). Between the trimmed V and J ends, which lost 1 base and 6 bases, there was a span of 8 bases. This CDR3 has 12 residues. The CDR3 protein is CAWSESRDTQYF. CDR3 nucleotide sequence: TGTGCCTGGAGTGAGAGTCGGGATACGCAGTATTTT.